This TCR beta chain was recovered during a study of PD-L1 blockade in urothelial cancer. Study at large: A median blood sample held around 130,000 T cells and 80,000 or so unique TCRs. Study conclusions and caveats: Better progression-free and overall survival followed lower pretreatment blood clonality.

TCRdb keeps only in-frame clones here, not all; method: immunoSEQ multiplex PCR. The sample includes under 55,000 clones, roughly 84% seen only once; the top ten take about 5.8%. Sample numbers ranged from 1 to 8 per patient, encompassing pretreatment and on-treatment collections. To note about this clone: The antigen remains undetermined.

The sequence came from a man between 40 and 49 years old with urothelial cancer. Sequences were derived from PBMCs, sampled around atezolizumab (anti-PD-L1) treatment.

Written as DNA, the CDR3 is TGTGCCAGTGCCCGGGACAGTTATAGCAATCAGCCCCAGCATTTT. The encoded protein is CASARDSYSNQPQHF. The rearrangement joins TRBV6-1 to TRBJ1-5; 7 positions match TRBD1. CDR1 and CDR2 (germline): MNHNS, SASEGT. The CDR3 contains 15 residues. Trimming cost V 9 bases and J 0 bases; bases outside gene matches: 8.